The 19 T cell receptor beta chains presented below share a single source sample, sequenced in a study of cytomegalovirus exposure and HLA in healthy donors. PCR primers comprised 60 Vbeta and 13 Jbeta primers. Produced via immunoSEQ multiplex PCR; TCRdb's table is partial and in-frame only. The table lists 120,000 or so clones, 80% of them singletons. Input material: PBMCs. All receptors derive from a woman aged 55-75 years in good health and CMV-seropositive.

CDR3 DNA sequence: TGTGCCAGCAGGCCAGGGGGCTCGGGCTACACCTTC. It encodes CASRPGGSGYTF. The chain recombines TRBV28 with TRBJ1-2; 8 bases fit TRBD1. J gave up 8 bases and V 6 bases, and 5 bases lay outside the gene matches. The CDR3 is 12 residues long. The germline CDR1 and CDR2 sequences are MDHEN and SYDVKM.

This rearrangement joins TRBV29-1 to TRBJ2-3; possible D gene TRBD2, 6 bases. This CDR3 contains 16 residues. Trimming removed 4 bases from V and 1 base from J, with 18 bases in between. Germline lookup yields CDR1 SQVTM and CDR2 ANQGSEA. The CDR3 DNA reads TGCAGCGTTGTCCGGGGGAGTTCCCGGGGCACAGATACGCAGTATTTT. Protein sequence: CSVVRGSSRGTDTQYF.

V gene TRBV27 combines with J gene TRBJ2-7, with no clear D. Germline values: CDR1 MNHEY, CDR2 SMNVEV (reference sequence). CDR3 size: 15 residues. Between the trimmed V and J ends, which lost 6 bases and 0 bases, there was a span of 15 bases. CDR3 nucleotides: TGTGCCAGCAGCCTAAGTCCTTCTAGCTCCTACGAGCAGTACTTC. Its translation: CASSLSPSSSYEQYF.

The chain combines TRBV11-3 with TRBJ2-1, with D unclear. Trimming took 5 bases from V and 8 from J, leaving 13 bases between them. The CDR3 sequence is 13 residues long. Looked up from germline, CDR1 is SGHNT and CDR2 is YENEEA. CDR3: CASSRSPLDEQFF. CDR3 DNA: TGTGCCAGCAGCCGTAGCCCTCTGGATGAGCAGTTCTTC.

The table lists this clone with a count of one. V and J are TRBV15 and TRBJ2-2; 9 bases fit TRBD2. The germline CDR1 and CDR2 sequences are LNHNV and YYDKDF (reference sequence). The junction had 10 bases not matched to a gene; V was cut back by 1 base and J by 4 bases. CDR3 size: 18 residues. CDR3 DNA sequence: TGTGCCACCAGCAGAGTCGCTAGCGGGACGGTGAGCACCGGGGAGCTGTTTTTT. Its translation is CATSRVASGTVSTGELFF. The whole variable domain, remainder taken from reference TRBV15 and TRBJ2-2, is DAMVIQNPRYQVTQFGKPVTLSCSQTLNHNVMYWYQQKSSQAPKLLFHYYDKDFNNEADTPDNFQSRRPNTSFCFLDIRSPGLGDTAMYLCATSRVASGTVSTGELFFGEGSRLTVL.

This clone appeared once. The chain employs TRBV7-2 and TRBJ2-1; 12 positions match TRBD2. The V gene end was trimmed by 5 bases and the J gene end by 7 bases; junction bases not matched to a gene: 9. This CDR3 is built from 16 residues. Germline V CDR1 and CDR2: SGHTA, FQGNSA. The CDR3 nucleotides are TGTGCCAGCAGCCTGACTAGCGGGAGTGTAATGAATGAGCAGTTCTTC. Translated, it gives CASSLTSGSVMNEQFF.

In regard to this clone: Its ends do not fully match the called genes, so a read error is possible. This rearrangement joins TRBV6-1 to TRBJ1-4; D might be TRBD1 (6 bases). The length of the CDR3 is 15 residues. The V gene's germline CDR1 is MNHNS and CDR2 SASEGT. CDR3 DNA: TGTGCCAGCAGGGAAGCGGGACAAAATAATGAAAAACTGTTTTTT. Residues: CASREAGQNNEKLFF.

Only one count was recorded for this clone. The chain employs TRBV18 and TRBJ1-5; D is perhaps TRBD1 (5 bases). The CDR3 has 13 residues. CDR1 is KGHSH and CDR2 is LQKENI in the germline V gene. Between the trimmed V and J ends, which lost 4 bases and 7 bases, there was a span of 11 bases. For the CDR3, the DNA is TGTGCCAGCTCACTTGGAGGGGAGCAGCCCCAGCATTTT. This sequence encodes CASSLGGEQPQHF.

A single count supports this clone. The V call is TRBV7-2, the J call TRBJ2-5, with D unresolved. V was cut by 2 bases and J by 13 bases, with 11 bases left in between. Per the germline V gene, CDR1 is SGHTA and CDR2 is FQGNSA. The CDR3 runs to 11 residues. The CDR3 DNA follows: TGTGCCAGCAGCTTAAACGGTGACTGGTACTTC. Translating it yields CASSLNGDWYF. The full variable domain, with the rest looked up from reference TRBV7-2 and TRBJ2-5, is GAGVSQSPSNKVTEKGKDVELRCDPISGHTALYWYRQSLGQGLEFLIYFQGNSAPDKSGLPSDRFSAERTGGSVSTLTIQRTQQEDSAVYLCASSLNGDWYFGPGTRLLVL.

This sequence joins TRBV28 and TRBJ2-1; D unclear. Germline CDR1 is MDHEN and CDR2 is SYDVKM. V gave up 6 bases and J gave up 5 bases, with 2 bases separating them. This CDR3 is built from 10 residues. CDR3 DNA: TGTGCCAGCAGCAACAATGAGCAGTTCTTC. Protein sequence: CASSNNEQFF. Supplemented by reference TRBV28 and TRBJ2-1, the full variable domain reads DVKVTQSSRYLVKRTGEKVFLECVQDMDHENMFWYRQDPGLGLRLIYFSYDVKMKEKGDIPEGYSVSREKKERFSLILESASTNQTSMYLCASSNNEQFFGPGTRLTVL.

V is TRBV27 and J is TRBJ1-2, with 7 bases fitting TRBD1. Germline CDR1 MNHEY, CDR2 SMNVEV (reference sequence). Trimming took 11 bases from V and 5 from J; bases not matched to a gene: 11. CDR3 length: 13 amino acids. The CDR3 is CAGMSGTDYGYTF. As DNA, the CDR3 is TGTGCCGGCATGTCCGGGACAGATTATGGCTACACCTTC.

This chain uses TRBV28 with TRBJ1-1; perhaps TRBD1 as D (5 bases). The germline gives CDR1 MDHEN, CDR2 SYDVKM. The CDR3 contains 15 residues. V lost 5 bases and J 1 base, leaving 14 bases between the germline ends. Written as DNA, the CDR3 is TGTGCCAGCAGTCCAGTTGGGGGAGGGAACACTGAAGCTTTCTTT. It encodes CASSPVGGGNTEAFF.

The sample holds many counts of this clone. The chain couples TRBV2 to TRBJ2-7; 8 bases map to TRBD1. The CDR3 spans 13 residues. The ends lost 7 bases at V and 5 bases at J; junction bases unmatched: 7. The V gene's germline CDR1 is SNHLY and CDR2 FYNNEI. The CDR3 DNA is TGTGCCAGCAAAAGGACAGGGAAAAACGAGCAGTACTTC. Translating it yields CASKRTGKNEQYF.

The rearrangement joins TRBV4-1 to TRBJ1-1; a weak D match, TRBD1 (5 bases). The CDR3 loop spans 14 amino acids. V gave up 4 bases and J gave up 4 bases, with 13 bases separating them. The V gene's germline CDR1 is MGHRA and CDR2 YSYEKL. In nucleotides, the CDR3 is TGCGCCAGCAGCCCTCAGGGATCGGGCACTGAAGCTTTCTTT. The encoded protein is CASSPQGSGTEAFF.

This chain uses TRBV6-5 with TRBJ1-4; TRBD1 is a possible D gene (5 bases). The CDR3 length is 15 residues. Germline lookup yields CDR1 MNHEY and CDR2 SVGAGI. V shed 7 bases and J shed 8 bases, with 20 bases lying between them. The DNA for the CDR3 is TGTGCCAGCAAAAAGCGACAGCTGCTGAGAGAAAAACTGTTTTTT. It is translated as CASKKRQLLREKLFF.

The rearrangement links TRBV19 to TRBJ2-7; 7 bases map to TRBD2. Germline V gene sequence: CDR1 LNHDA, CDR2 SQIVND (reference sequence). V was pared by 5 bases and J by 2 bases, with 9 bases of the junction left unmatched. There are 15 residues in the CDR3. As DNA, the CDR3 is TGTGCCAGTAGTGAGGGGCTAGCGGTCACCTACGAGCAGTACTTC. Translating gives CASSEGLAVTYEQYF.

The genes are TRBV28 and TRBJ1-6, with 7 bases fitting TRBD1. J gave up 7 bases and V 7 bases, and 7 bases lay outside the gene matches. Germline lookup yields CDR1 MDHEN and CDR2 SYDVKM. This CDR3 has 14 residues. For the CDR3, the DNA is TGTGCCAGCATTCGGGACAGTTGGAATTCACCCCTCCACTTT. This gives the protein CASIRDSWNSPLHF.

This clone was observed a single time. The CDR3 sequence: CASFREKNTGELFF. The CDR3 DNA follows: TGTGCCAGCTTCCGGGAGAAGAACACCGGGGAGCTGTTTTTT. The J gene is TRBJ2-2, the V gene TRBV2; maybe TRBD2 (6 bases). Germline V gene sequence: CDR1 SNHLY, CDR2 FYNNEI. The CDR3 runs 14 residues. The germline V and J ends were trimmed by 8 bases and 1 base, with 11 bases remaining between them.

A single count supports this clone. J is TRBJ2-1 and V is TRBV28; possible D gene TRBD1, 5 bases. The length of the CDR3 is 16 residues. The germline CDR1 and CDR2 sequences are MDHEN and SYDVKM. V was shortened by 8 bases and J by 0 bases, with 17 bases between the two germline ends. The CDR3 DNA is TGTGCCAGCCCAAAGAGTACAGGCAGCTCCTACAATGAGCAGTTCTTC. Translation gives CASPKSTGSSYNEQFF.